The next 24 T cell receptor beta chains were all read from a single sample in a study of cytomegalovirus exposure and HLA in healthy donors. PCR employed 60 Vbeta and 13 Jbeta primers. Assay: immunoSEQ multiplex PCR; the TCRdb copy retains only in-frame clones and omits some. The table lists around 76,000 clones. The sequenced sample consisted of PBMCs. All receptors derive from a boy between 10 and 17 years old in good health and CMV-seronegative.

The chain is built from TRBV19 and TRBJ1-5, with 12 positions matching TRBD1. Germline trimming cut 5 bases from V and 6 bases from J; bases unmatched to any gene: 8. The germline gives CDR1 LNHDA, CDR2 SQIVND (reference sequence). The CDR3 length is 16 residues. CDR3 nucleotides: TGTGCCAGTAGTCCTAGGGACAGGGGGCAGGTTCAGCCCCAGCATTTT. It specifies CASSPRDRGQVQPQHF.

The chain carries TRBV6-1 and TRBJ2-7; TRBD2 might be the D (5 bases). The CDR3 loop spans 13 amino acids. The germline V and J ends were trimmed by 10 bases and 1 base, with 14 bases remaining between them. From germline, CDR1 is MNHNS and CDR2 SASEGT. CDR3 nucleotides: TGTGCCAATGGGAGACACGGGTCCTACGAGCAGTACTTC. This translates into CANGRHGSYEQYF.

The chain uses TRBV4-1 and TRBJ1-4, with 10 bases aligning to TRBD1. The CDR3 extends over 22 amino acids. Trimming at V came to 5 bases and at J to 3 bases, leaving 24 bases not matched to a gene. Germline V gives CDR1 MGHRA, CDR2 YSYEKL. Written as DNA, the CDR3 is TGCGCCAGCAGCTTTCAAGGGGGTAAGCCGGGACAGGGGACGATCGCTAATGAAAAACTGTTTTTT. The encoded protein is CASSFQGGKPGQGTIANEKLFF.

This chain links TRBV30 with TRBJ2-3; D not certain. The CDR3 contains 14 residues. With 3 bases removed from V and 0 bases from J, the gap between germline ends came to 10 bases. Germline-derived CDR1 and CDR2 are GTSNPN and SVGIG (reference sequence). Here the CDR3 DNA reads TGTGCCTGGAGCACGGGTACTAGCACAGATACGCAGTATTTT. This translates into CAWSTGTSTDTQYF. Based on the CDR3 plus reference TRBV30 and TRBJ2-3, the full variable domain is SQTIHQWPATLVQPVGSPLSLECTVEGTSNPNLYWYRQAAGRGLQLLFYSVGIGQISSEVPQNLSASRPQDRQFILSSKKLLLSDSGFYLCAWSTGTSTDTQYFGPGTRLTVL.

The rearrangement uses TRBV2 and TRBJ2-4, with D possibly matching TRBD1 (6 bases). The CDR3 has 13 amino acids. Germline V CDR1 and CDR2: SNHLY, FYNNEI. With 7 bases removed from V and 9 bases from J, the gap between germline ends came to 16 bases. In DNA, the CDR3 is TGTGCCAGCACGGAACAGGGTTTTGGCATTCAGTACTTC. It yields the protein CASTEQGFGIQYF.

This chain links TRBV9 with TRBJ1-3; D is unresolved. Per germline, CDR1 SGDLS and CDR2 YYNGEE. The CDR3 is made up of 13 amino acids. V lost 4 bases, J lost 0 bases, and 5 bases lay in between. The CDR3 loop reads CASSRNSGNTIYF. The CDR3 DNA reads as TGTGCCAGCAGCCGTAACTCTGGAAACACCATATATTTT. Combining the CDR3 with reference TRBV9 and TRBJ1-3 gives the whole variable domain DSGVTQTPKHLITATGQRVTLRCSPRSGDLSVYWYQQSLDQGLQFLIQYYNGEERAKGNILERFSAQQFPDLHSELNLSSLELGDSALYFCASSRNSGNTIYFGEGSWLTVV.

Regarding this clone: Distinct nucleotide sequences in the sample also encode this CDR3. The CDR3 region is CASSVSGQGYGYTF. CDR3 DNA sequence: TGTGCCAGCAGCGTAAGTGGACAGGGCTATGGCTACACCTTC. The rearrangement uses TRBV9 and TRBJ1-2; 8 positions agree with TRBD1. The CDR3 has 14 residues. Germline V gene sequence: CDR1 SGDLS, CDR2 YYNGEE. V shed 1 base, J shed 4 bases, and the junction held 3 bases outside the gene matches.

In DNA form, the CDR3 reads TGTGCCAGCAGCCTCCGGACAGCTACTATGAACACTGAAGCTTTCTTT. This gives the protein CASSLRTATMNTEAFF. This chain joins TRBV7-2 and TRBJ1-1; D is perhaps TRBD1 (6 bases). Germline CDR1 reads SGHTA; CDR2 reads FQGNSA. Deletions cut 5 bases from V and 0 bases from J, with 16 bases between. CDR3 length: 16 residues.

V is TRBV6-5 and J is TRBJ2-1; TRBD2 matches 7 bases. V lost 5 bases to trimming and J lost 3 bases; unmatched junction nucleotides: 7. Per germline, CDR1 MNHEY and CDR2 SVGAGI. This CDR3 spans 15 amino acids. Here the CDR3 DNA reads TGTGCCAGCAGTCCTCTAGCGGCGGGCTACAATGAGCAGTTCTTC. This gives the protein CASSPLAAGYNEQFF.

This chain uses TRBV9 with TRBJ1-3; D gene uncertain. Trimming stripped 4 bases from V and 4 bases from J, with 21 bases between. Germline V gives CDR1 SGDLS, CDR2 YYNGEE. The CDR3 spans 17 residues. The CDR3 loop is CASSLTRVGRLGNTIYF. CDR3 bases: TGTGCCAGCAGCCTTACGAGGGTAGGACGCCTCGGAAACACCATATATTTT. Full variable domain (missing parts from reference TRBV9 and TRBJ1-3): DSGVTQTPKHLITATGQRVTLRCSPRSGDLSVYWYQQSLDQGLQFLIQYYNGEERAKGNILERFSAQQFPDLHSELNLSSLELGDSALYFCASSLTRVGRLGNTIYFGEGSWLTVV.

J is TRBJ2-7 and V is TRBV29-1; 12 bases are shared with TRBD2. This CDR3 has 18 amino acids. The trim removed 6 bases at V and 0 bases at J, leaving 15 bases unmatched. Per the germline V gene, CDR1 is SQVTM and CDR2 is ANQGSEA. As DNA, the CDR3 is TGCAGCGTCTTTCTCCCCGGACTAGCGGGACTGAGCTCCTACGAGCAGTACTTC. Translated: CSVFLPGLAGLSSYEQYF.

For the CDR3, the DNA is TGCAGCGTGGCGACAGGGGTGAACACTGAAGCTTTCTTT. This sequence encodes CSVATGVNTEAFF. V and J are TRBV29-1 and TRBJ1-1, with 8 bases aligning to TRBD1. Unmatched junction bases numbered 3, after V lost 6 bases and J lost 0 bases. Germline V lookup: CDR1 SQVTM, CDR2 ANQGSEA. The CDR3 is 13 amino acids.

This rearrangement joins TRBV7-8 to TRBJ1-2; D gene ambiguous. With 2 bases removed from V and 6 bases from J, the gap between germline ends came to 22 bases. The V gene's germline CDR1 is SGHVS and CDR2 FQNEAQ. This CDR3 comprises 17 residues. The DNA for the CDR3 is TGTGCCAGCAGCTTATTTAGGTCTTCCTCGGTGGGCCATGGCTACACCTTC. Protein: CASSLFRSSSVGHGYTF.

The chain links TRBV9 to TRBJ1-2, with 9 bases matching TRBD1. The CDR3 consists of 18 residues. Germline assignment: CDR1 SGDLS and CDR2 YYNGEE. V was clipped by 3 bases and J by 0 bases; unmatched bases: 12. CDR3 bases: TGTGCCAGCAGCGATTCCGTCTGGGACAGGGATTCTAACTATGGCTACACCTTC. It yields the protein CASSDSVWDRDSNYGYTF. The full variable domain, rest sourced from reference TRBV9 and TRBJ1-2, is DSGVTQTPKHLITATGQRVTLRCSPRSGDLSVYWYQQSLDQGLQFLIQYYNGEERAKGNILERFSAQQFPDLHSELNLSSLELGDSALYFCASSDSVWDRDSNYGYTFGSGTRLTVV.

The CDR3 DNA is TGTGCCAGCAGCCCCGCCTACGAGCAGTACTTC. Its translation is CASSPAYEQYF. The chain links TRBV7-9 to TRBJ2-7, with unresolved D. The germline gives CDR1 SEHNR, CDR2 FQNEAQ (reference sequence). The CDR3 contains 11 residues. Trimming took off 5 bases at V and 2 bases at J, with 4 bases between the two ends.

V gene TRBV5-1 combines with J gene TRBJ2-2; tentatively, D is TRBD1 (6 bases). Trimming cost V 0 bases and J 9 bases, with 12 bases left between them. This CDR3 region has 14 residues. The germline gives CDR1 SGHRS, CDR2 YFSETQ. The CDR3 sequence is CASSLAGEIRELFF. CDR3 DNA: TGCGCCAGCAGCTTGGCAGGGGAAATCAGGGAGCTGTTTTTT.

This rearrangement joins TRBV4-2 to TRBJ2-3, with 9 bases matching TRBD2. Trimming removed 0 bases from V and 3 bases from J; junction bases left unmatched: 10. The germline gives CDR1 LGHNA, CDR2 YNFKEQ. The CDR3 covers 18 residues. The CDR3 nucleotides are TGTGCCAGCAGCCAAGAGTTGAGTAGCGGGAGTATGACAGATACGCAGTATTTT. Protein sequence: CASSQELSSGSMTDTQYF.

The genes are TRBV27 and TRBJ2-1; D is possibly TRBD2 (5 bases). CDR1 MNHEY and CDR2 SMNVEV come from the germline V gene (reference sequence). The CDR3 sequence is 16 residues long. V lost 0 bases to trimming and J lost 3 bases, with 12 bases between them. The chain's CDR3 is CASSLSGPDFYNEQFF. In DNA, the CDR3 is TGTGCCAGCAGTTTATCGGGTCCGGACTTCTACAATGAGCAGTTCTTC.

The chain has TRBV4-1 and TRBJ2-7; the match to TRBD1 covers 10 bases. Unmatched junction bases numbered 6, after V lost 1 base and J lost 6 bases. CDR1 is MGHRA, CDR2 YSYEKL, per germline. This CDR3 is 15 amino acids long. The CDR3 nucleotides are TGCGCCAGCAGCCAAGCCGGGACAGGGGTTAGCGAGCAGTACTTC. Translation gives CASSQAGTGVSEQYF.

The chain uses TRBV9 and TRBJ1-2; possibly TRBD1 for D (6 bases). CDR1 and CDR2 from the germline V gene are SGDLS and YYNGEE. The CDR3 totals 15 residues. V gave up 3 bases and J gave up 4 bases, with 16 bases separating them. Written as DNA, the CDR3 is TGTGCCAGCAGCGACAAACCTACAGGGAGCTATGGCTACACCTTC. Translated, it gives CASSDKPTGSYGYTF.

The CDR3 region has the DNA TGTGCCAGCAGTTACCGGGGTGGGGTGGAGTTCTTC. Its translation is CASSYRGGVEFF. This rearrangement joins TRBV6-5 to TRBJ2-1, with TRBD2 as a possible D gene (5 bases). V shed 2 bases and J shed 14 bases, with 13 bases lying between them. CDR3 size: 12 residues. CDR1 and CDR2 from the germline V gene are MNHEY and SVGAGI.

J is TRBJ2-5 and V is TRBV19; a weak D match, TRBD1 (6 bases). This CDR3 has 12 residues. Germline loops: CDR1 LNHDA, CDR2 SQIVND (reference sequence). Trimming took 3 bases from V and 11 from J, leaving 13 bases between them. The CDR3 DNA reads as TGTGCCAGTAGTATGGATGCAGGGGATCAGTACTTC. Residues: CASSMDAGDQYF. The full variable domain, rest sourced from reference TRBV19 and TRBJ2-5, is DGGITQSPKYLFRKEGQNVTLSCEQNLNHDAMYWYRQDPGQGLRLIYYSQIVNDFQKGDIAEGYSVSREKKESFPLTVTSAQKNPTAFYLCASSMDAGDQYFGPGTRLLVL.

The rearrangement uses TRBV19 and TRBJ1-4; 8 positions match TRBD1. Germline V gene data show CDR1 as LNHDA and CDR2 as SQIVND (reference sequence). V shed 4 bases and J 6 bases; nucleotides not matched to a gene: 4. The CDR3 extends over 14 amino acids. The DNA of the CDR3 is TGTGCCAGTAGTAAGGACAGGGAATATGAAAAACTGTTTTTT. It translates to CASSKDREYEKLFF.

CDR3 residues: CASSQDLEVYHGYTF. CDR3 nucleotide sequence: TGCGCCAGCAGCCAAGATTTGGAGGTTTATCATGGCTACACCTTC. The chain employs TRBV4-3 and TRBJ1-2; no clear D. With 0 bases removed from V and 6 bases from J, the gap between germline ends came to 14 bases. The CDR3 consists of 15 residues. CDR1 LGHNA and CDR2 YSLEER come from the germline V gene.